This passage covers 15 T cell receptor beta chains from one sample sequenced in a study of siplizumab effects on memory and regulatory T cells. TCRdb's table, derived via immunoSEQ multiplex PCR, lists solely in-frame clones and lacks some. The data contain some 97,000 clones, around 92% of them singletons. Material for sequencing was Tregs sorted from blood. These receptor sequences come from a human donor in good health.

The count of this clone is one. This chain links TRBV2 with TRBJ2-3; 9 nucleotides align to TRBD2. From germline, CDR1 is SNHLY and CDR2 FYNNEI. This CDR3 has 19 amino acids. Trimming cost V 6 bases and J 6 bases; bases outside gene matches: 22. CDR3 DNA: TGTGCCAGCAGGGAGACTAGCTACCTAGTAGCGGGAGTGGCCGATACGCAGTATTTT. Translation gives CASRETSYLVAGVADTQYF.

V and J are TRBV7-3 and TRBJ2-3; 7 bases fit TRBD2. Germline loops: CDR1 SGHTA, CDR2 FQGTGA. The CDR3 has 14 residues. Unmatched junction bases numbered 1, after V lost 1 base and J lost 3 bases. Here the CDR3 reads CASSLRAGTDTQYF. CDR3 bases: TGTGCCAGCAGCTTAAGAGCGGGGACAGATACGCAGTATTTT.

The V gene is TRBV19, the J gene TRBJ1-1; 10 nucleotides match TRBD1. The CDR3 spans 16 residues. Germline V gene data show CDR1 as LNHDA and CDR2 as SQIVND (reference sequence). V trimming: 4 bases; J trimming: 4 bases; junction bases outside the gene matches: 9. The DNA for the CDR3 is TGTGCCAGTAGTAGTCGACAGGGGGCGGTAGGCACTGAAGCTTTCTTT. Encoded protein: CASSSRQGAVGTEAFF. Full variable domain (rest looked up from reference TRBV19 and TRBJ1-1): DGGITQSPKYLFRKEGQNVTLSCEQNLNHDAMYWYRQDPGQGLRLIYYSQIVNDFQKGDIAEGYSVSREKKESFPLTVTSAQKNPTAFYLCASSSRQGAVGTEAFFGQGTRLTVV.

This clone was seen just once. The CDR3 DNA reads TGTGCCAGCAGTGACCGCGAGAGAAGCGAGCAGTTCTTC. Encoded protein: CASSDRERSEQFF. The rearrangement uses TRBV6-4 and TRBJ2-1; no clear D. The length of the CDR3 is 13 residues. From germline, CDR1 is MRHNA and CDR2 SNTAGT. V lost 2 bases, J lost 10 bases, and 12 bases lay in between.

The chain combines TRBV28 with TRBJ1-2; 8 nucleotides match TRBD1. In germline, CDR1 is MDHEN, CDR2 SYDVKM. The CDR3 totals 17 residues. V shed 6 bases, J shed 5 bases, and the junction held 17 bases outside the gene matches. CDR3 amino acids: CASRPPPGQAPSYGYTF. The CDR3 region has the DNA TGTGCCAGCAGACCGCCCCCGGGACAGGCCCCTTCTTATGGCTACACCTTC.

This sequence joins TRBV19 and TRBJ2-1; 9 nucleotides agree with TRBD1. Looked up from germline, CDR1 is LNHDA and CDR2 is SQIVND (reference sequence). V gave up 5 bases and J gave up 8 bases; unmatched junction bases: 4. The CDR3 spans 13 residues. This chain's CDR3 is CASSEGQGDEQFF. The CDR3 nucleotides read TGTGCCAGTAGTGAGGGACAGGGAGATGAGCAGTTCTTC.

The table lists this clone with a count of one. CDR3 DNA: TGTGCCACCGTACCCCCCTCTGGAAACACCATATATTTT. It translates to CATVPPSGNTIYF. The chain joins TRBV28 to TRBJ1-3; D remains ambiguous. Germline V gives CDR1 MDHEN, CDR2 SYDVKM. CDR3 length: 13 amino acids. V was clipped by 10 bases and J by 0 bases, with 10 bases between them.

This chain uses TRBV27 with TRBJ2-7, with 7 bases lining up with TRBD2. Unmatched junction bases numbered 5, after V lost 2 bases and J lost 1 base. This CDR3 region has 15 residues. Germline CDR1 MNHEY, CDR2 SMNVEV (reference sequence). The CDR3 nucleotides read TGTGCCAGCAGTTTAATGCTAGCGGCTTCCTACGAGCAGTACTTC. It codes for CASSLMLAASYEQYF.

CDR3 DNA sequence: TGTGCCAGCAGCTCATGGGACGGACAAAACACTGAAGCTTTCTTT. The encoded protein is CASSSWDGQNTEAFF. The chain carries TRBV5-8 and TRBJ1-1; a possible D gene is TRBD1 (5 bases). The V end lost 3 bases, the J end lost 2 bases, and 14 bases lay between the germline ends. CDR3 size: 15 residues. Germline lookup yields CDR1 SGHTS and CDR2 YDEGEE.

The rearrangement joins TRBV5-1 to TRBJ2-1; TRBD1 matches at 8 bases. The CDR3 totals 15 residues. The junction had 4 bases not matched to a gene; V was cut back by 4 bases and J by 1 base. Germline V gene data show CDR1 as SGHRS and CDR2 as YFSETQ. For the CDR3, the DNA is TGCGCCAGCAGCGGAGGACAGGGTTCCTACAATGAGCAGTTCTTC. This encodes CASSGGQGSYNEQFF.

The chain uses TRBV20-1 and TRBJ2-7; D unresolved. The CDR3 has 11 amino acids. V lost 4 bases and J lost 1, with 5 bases in between. The germline gives CDR1 DFQATT, CDR2 SNEGSKA (reference sequence). The CDR3, as DNA: TGCAGTGCTATGGGGTCCTACGAGCAGTACTTC. It yields the protein CSAMGSYEQYF.

The V and J genes are TRBV25-1 and TRBJ2-4; D unclear. This CDR3 is built from 13 residues. With 2 bases removed from V and 10 bases from J, the gap between germline ends came to 12 bases. The germline V gene encodes CDR1 MGHDK and CDR2 SYGVNS. The CDR3 region is CASSEGPVGIQYF. CDR3 bases: TGTGCCAGCAGTGAAGGCCCCGTGGGGATTCAGTACTTC.

The chain uses TRBV5-1 and TRBJ1-1; D might be TRBD1 (6 bases). The V gene's germline CDR1 is SGHRS and CDR2 YFSETQ. The CDR3 consists of 15 residues. V was shortened by 0 bases and J by 0 bases, with 9 bases between the two germline ends. The CDR3 loop reads CASSLAGTLNTEAFF. The CDR3 bases are TGCGCCAGCAGCTTGGCCGGGACACTGAACACTGAAGCTTTCTTT.

The V and J genes are TRBV28 and TRBJ2-6; D ambiguous. The CDR3 contains 13 residues. V was cut by 6 bases and J by 0 bases, with 3 bases left in between. Germline V gene sequence: CDR1 MDHEN, CDR2 SYDVKM. This CDR3 is CASSRSGANVLTF. The DNA of the CDR3 is TGTGCCAGCAGCCGCTCTGGGGCCAACGTCCTGACTTTC. Looking up the rest from reference TRBV28 and TRBJ2-6 gives the full variable domain: DVKVTQSSRYLVKRTGEKVFLECVQDMDHENMFWYRQDPGLGLRLIYFSYDVKMKEKGDIPEGYSVSREKKERFSLILESASTNQTSMYLCASSRSGANVLTFGAGSRLTVL.

The chain has TRBV2 and TRBJ2-7; 7 bases are a match to TRBD2. Germline CDR1 reads SNHLY; CDR2 reads FYNNEI. The CDR3 has 14 amino acids. Here the CDR3 DNA reads TGTGCGTCGACCCGGGGGGAGTTTCGCCGCGAGCAGTACTTC. This translates into CASTRGEFRREQYF.